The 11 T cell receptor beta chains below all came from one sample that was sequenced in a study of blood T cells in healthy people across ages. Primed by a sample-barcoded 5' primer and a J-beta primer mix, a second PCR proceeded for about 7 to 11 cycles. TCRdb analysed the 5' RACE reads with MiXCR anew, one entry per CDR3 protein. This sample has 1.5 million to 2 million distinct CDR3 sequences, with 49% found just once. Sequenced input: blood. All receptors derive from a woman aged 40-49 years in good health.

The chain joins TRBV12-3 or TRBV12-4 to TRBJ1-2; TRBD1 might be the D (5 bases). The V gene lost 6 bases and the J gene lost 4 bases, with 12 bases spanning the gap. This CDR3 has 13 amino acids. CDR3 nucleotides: TGTGCCAGCAGCCAGACAGCTTTCTATGGCTACACCTTC. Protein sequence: CASSQTAFYGYTF.

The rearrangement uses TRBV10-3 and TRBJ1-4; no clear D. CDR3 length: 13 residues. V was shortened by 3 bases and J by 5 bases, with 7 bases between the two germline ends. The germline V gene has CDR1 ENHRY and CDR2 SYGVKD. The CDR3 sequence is CAISDGENEKLFF. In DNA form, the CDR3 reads TGTGCCATCAGTGACGGTGAAAATGAAAAACTGTTTTTT.

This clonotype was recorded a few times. In DNA form, the CDR3 reads TGTGCCAGCTCACCACCGGAACTCGAAAAACTGTTTTTT. Its translation: CASSPPELEKLFF. The chain has TRBV18 and TRBJ1-4; D remains ambiguous. There are 13 residues in the CDR3. V lost 0 bases, J lost 8 bases, and 7 bases lay in between. Looked up from germline, CDR1 is KGHSH and CDR2 is LQKENI.

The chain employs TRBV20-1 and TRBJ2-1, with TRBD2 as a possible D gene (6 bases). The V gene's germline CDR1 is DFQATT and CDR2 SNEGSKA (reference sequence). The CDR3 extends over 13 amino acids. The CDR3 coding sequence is TGCATGATCCGGGGAGGTGTAAAGGGTGAGCAGTTCTTC. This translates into CMIRGGVKGEQFF.

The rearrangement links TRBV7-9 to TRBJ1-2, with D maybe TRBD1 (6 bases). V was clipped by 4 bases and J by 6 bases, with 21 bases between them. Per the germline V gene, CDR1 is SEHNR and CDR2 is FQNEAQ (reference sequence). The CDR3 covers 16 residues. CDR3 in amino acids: CASSSGPVGGLDGYTF. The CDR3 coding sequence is TGTGCCAGCAGCTCTGGACCCGTGGGGGGCTTGGATGGCTACACCTTC.

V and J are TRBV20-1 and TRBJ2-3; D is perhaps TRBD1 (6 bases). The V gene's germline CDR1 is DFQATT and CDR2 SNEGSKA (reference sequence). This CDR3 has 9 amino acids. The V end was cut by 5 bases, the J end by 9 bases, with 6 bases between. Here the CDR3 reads CSAGTTQYF. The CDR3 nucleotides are TGCAGTGCTGGGACAACGCAGTATTTT.

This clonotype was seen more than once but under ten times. The CDR3 bases are TGCGCCAGCAGCTTAACAGGGGTCCTCTACGAGCAGTACTTC. Translating it yields CASSLTGVLYEQYF. The chain employs TRBV5-1 and TRBJ2-7, with 7 nucleotides matching TRBD1. From germline, CDR1 is SGHRS and CDR2 YFSETQ. The CDR3 extends over 14 amino acids. After removal of 2 bases from V and 3 bases from J, the junction contained 5 bases not matched to a gene.

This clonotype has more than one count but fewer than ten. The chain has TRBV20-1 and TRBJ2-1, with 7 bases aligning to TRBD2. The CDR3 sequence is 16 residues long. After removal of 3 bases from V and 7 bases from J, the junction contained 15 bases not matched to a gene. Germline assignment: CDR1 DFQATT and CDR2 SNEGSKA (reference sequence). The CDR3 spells CSASKRRAGYMNEQFF. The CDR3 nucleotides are TGCAGTGCTAGCAAACGACGAGCGGGGTATATGAATGAGCAGTTCTTC.

CDR3 residues: CASSQMGLAGGYSYNEQFF. DNA for the CDR3: TGTGCCAGCAGCCAAATGGGACTAGCGGGGGGCTACTCCTACAATGAGCAGTTCTTC. The V and J genes are TRBV14 and TRBJ2-1; 15 bases are a match to TRBD2. The CDR3 contains 19 residues. The germline V gene has CDR1 SGHDN and CDR2 FVKESK. The junction had 5 bases not matched to a gene; V was cut back by 2 bases and J by 0 bases.

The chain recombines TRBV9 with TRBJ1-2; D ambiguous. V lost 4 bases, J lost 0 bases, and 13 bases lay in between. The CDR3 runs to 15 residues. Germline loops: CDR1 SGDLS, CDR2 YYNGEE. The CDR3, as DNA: TGTGCCAGCAGCCAAAACAGAAAAACTAACTATGGCTACACCTTC. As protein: CASSQNRKTNYGYTF.

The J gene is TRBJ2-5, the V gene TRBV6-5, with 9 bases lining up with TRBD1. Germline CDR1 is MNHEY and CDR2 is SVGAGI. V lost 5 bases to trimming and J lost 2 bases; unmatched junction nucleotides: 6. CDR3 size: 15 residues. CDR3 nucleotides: TGTGCCAGCAGTAAGCTACAGGGGGCTCAAGAGACCCAGTACTTC. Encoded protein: CASSKLQGAQETQYF.